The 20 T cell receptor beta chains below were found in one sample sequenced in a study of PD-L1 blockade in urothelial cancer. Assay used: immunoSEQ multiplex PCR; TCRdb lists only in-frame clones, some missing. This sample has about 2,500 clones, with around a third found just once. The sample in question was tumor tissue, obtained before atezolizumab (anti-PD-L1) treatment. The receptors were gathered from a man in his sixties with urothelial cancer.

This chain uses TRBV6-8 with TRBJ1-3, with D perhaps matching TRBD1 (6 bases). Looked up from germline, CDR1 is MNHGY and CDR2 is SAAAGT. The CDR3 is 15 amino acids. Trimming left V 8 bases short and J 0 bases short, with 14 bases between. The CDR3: CASRIDRSSGNTIYF. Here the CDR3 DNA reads TGTGCCAGCCGAATTGACAGGTCCTCTGGAAACACCATATATTTT.

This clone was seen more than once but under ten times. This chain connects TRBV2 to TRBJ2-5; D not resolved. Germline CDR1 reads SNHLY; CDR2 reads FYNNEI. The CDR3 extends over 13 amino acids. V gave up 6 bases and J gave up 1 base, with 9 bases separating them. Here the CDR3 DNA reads TGTGCCAGCAGGGTGGATTTCCAAGAGACCCAGTACTTC. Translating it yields CASRVDFQETQYF. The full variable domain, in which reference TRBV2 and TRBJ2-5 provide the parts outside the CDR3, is EPEVTQTPSHQVTQMGQEVILRCVPISNHLYFYWYRQILGQKVEFLVSFYNNEISEKSEIFDDQFSVERPDGSNFTLKIRSTKLEDSAMYFCASRVDFQETQYFGPGTRLLVL.

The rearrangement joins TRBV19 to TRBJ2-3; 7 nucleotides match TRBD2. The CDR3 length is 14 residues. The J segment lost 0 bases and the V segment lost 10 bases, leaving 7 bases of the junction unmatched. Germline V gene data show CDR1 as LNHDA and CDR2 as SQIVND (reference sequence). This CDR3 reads CATGVGGSTDTQYF. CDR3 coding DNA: TGTGCCACTGGAGTGGGAGGGAGCACAGATACGCAGTATTTT.

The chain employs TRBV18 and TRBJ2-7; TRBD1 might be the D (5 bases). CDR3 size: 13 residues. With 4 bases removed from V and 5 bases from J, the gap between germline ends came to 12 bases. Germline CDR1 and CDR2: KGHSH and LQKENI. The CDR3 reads CASSRQGLDEQYF. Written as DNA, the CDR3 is TGTGCCAGCTCACGGCAGGGTCTCGACGAGCAGTACTTC.

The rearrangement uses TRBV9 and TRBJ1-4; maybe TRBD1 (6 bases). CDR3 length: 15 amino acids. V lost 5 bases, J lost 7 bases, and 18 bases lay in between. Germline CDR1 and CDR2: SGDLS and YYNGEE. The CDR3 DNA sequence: TGTGCCAGCAGTGCCGTCATCATACAGGGTGAAAAACTGTTTTTT. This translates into CASSAVIIQGEKLFF.

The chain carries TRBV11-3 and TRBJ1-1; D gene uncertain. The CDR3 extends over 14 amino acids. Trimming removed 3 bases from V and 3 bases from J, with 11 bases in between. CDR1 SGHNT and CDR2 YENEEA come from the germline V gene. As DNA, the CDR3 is TGTGCCAGCAGCTTTGACGGGAGGGACACTGAAGCTTTCTTT. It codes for CASSFDGRDTEAFF.

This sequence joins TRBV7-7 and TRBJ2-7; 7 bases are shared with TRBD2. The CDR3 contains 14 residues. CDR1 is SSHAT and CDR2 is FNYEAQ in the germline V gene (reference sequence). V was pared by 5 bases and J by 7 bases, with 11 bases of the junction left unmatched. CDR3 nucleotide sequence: TGTGCCAGCAGCCCCCGGGCGGGACTACGTGAGCAGTACTTC. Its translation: CASSPRAGLREQYF.

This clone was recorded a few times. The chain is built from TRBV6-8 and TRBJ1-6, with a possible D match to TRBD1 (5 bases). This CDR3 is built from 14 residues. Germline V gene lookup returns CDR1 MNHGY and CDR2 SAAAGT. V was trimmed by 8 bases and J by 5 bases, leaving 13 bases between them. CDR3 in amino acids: CASGGTGDNSPLHF. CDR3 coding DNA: TGTGCCAGCGGTGGGACTGGAGATAATTCACCCCTCCACTTT.

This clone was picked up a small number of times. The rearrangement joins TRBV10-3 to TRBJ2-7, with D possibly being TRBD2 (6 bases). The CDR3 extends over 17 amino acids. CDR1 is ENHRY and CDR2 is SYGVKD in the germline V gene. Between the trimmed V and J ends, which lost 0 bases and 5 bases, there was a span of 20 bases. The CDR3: CAISESPLSGGAHEQYF. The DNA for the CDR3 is TGTGCCATCAGTGAGTCGCCCCTCTCTGGCGGGGCCCACGAGCAGTACTTC.

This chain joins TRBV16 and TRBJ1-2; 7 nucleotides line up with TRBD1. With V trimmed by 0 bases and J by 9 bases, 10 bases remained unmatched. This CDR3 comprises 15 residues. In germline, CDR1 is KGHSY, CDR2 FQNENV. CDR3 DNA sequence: TGTGCCAGCAGCCAATCTCTAGGGGGCGATTATCGCTACACCTTC. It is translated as CASSQSLGGDYRYTF.

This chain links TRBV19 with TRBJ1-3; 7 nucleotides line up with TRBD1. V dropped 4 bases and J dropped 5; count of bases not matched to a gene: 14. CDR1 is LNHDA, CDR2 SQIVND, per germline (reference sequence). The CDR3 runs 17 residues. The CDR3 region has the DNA TGTGCCAGTAGTACCCAAGGAGGGGCGACAGGGAGAAACACCATATATTTT. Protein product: CASSTQGGATGRNTIYF.

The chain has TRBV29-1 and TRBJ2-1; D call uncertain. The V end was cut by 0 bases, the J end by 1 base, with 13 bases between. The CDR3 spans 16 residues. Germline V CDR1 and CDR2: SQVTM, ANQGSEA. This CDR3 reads CSVEDRVEFSYNEQFF. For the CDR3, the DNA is TGCAGCGTTGAAGATCGAGTCGAGTTTTCCTACAATGAGCAGTTCTTC.

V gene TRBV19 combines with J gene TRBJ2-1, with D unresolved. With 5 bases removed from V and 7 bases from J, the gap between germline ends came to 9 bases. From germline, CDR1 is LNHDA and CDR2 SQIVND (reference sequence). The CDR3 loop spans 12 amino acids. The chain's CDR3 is CASSSTVNEQFF. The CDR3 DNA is TGTGCCAGTAGTTCAACGGTGAATGAGCAGTTCTTC.

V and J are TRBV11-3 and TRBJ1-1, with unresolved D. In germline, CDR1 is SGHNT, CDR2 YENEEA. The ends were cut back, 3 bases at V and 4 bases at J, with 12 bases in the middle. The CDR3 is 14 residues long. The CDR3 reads CASSLLEGVTEAFF. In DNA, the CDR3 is TGTGCCAGCAGCTTGCTGGAGGGTGTCACTGAAGCTTTCTTT.

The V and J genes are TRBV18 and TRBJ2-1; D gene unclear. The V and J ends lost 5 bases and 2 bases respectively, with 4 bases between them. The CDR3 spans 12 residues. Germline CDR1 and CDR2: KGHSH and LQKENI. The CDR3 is CASSGAYNEQFF. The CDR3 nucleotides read TGTGCCAGCTCAGGGGCCTACAATGAGCAGTTCTTC.

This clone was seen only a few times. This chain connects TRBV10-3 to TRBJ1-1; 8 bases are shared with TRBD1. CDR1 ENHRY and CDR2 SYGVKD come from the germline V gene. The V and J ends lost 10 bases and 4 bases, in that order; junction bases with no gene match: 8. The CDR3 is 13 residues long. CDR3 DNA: TGTGCCAGCCAAAGACAGGGGAGCACTGAAGCTTTCTTT. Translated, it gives CASQRQGSTEAFF.

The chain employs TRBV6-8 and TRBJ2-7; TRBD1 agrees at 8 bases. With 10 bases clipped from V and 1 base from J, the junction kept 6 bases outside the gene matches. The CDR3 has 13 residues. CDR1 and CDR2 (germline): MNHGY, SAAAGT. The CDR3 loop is CATDRGLSYEQYF. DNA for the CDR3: TGTGCCACCGACAGGGGCCTATCCTACGAGCAGTACTTC.

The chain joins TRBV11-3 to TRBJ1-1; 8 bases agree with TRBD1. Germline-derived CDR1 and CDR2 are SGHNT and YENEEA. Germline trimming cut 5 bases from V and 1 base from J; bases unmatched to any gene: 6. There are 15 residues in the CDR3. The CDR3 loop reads CASSQGGQENTEAFF. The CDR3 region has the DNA TGTGCCAGCAGCCAAGGGGGACAGGAGAACACTGAAGCTTTCTTT. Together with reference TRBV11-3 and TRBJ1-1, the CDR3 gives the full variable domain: EAGVVQSPRYKIIEKKQPVAFWCNPISGHNTLYWYLQNLGQGPELLIRYENEEAVDDSQLPKDRFSAERLKGVDSTLKIQPAELGDSAVYLCASSQGGQENTEAFFGQGTRLTVV.

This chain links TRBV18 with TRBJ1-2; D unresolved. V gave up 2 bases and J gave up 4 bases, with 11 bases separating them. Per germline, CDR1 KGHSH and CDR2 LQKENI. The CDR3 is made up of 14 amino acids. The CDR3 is CASSPGQQAYGYTF. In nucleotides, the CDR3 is TGTGCCAGCTCACCAGGGCAGCAGGCCTATGGCTACACCTTC. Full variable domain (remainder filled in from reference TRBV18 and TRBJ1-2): NAGVMQNPRHLVRRRGQEARLRCSPMKGHSHVYWYRQLPEEGLKFMVYLQKENIIDESGMPKERFSAEFPKEGPSILRIQQVVRGDSAAYFCASSPGQQAYGYTFGSGTRLTVV.

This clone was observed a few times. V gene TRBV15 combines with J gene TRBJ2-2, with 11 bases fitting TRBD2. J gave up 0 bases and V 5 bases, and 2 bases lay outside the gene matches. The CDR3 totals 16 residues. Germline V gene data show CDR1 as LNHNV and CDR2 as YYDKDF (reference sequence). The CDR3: CATSLGLAANTGELFF. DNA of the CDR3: TGTGCCACCAGCCTGGGACTAGCGGCGAACACCGGGGAGCTGTTTTTT.